The sequence of this T cell receptor (beta chain) was determined in a study of blood T cell repertoires in COVID-19. This CDR3 is 13 amino acids long. Germline V gene sequence: CDR1 SGHTA, CDR2 FQGTGA. V was shortened by 2 bases and J by 6 bases, with 10 bases between the two germline ends. Libraries were prepared by immunoSEQ multiplex PCR; TCRdb keeps only in-frame clonotypes and omits some of them. The data hold around 180,000 clones, with approximately 83% observed a single time. This sequence originates from a human donor with active or convalescent COVID-19. The donor label of this sample is uncertain. Specimen: peripheral blood. The J gene is TRBJ1-2, the V gene TRBV7-3; no definite D call. The CDR3 DNA follows: TGTGCCAGCAGCTTACAAGCGGCGGATGGCTACACCTTC. Amino acid sequence: CASSLQAADGYTF.